This T cell receptor beta chain originates from a study of shared clonotypes between healthy human individuals. About this clone: Its antigen remains unidentified.

Study outcomes and limitations: The generation probabilities recorded for non-shared clonotypes fell below those of clonotypes shared by all four donors. How much donors shared clonotypes was expected to be affected by sequencing depth.

Sequencing used immunoSEQ multiplex PCR; TCRdb keeps in-frame clones, though not all of them. This table has 2 million to 2.5 million clones, around 93% appearing once. The CDR3 length is 14 residues. Germline CDR1 reads SGHRS; CDR2 reads YFSETQ. V was pared by 1 base and J by 5 bases, with 1 base of the junction left unmatched. This TCR was recovered from a man between 18 and 29 years old in good health. Some clones in this sample may be carry-over from other donors' samples. V is TRBV5-1 and J is TRBJ1-5; 9 positions agree with TRBD1. Sequenced: naive CD4+ T cells from PBMCs. Described subset: CD45RA+ positively selected. Here the CDR3 DNA reads TGCGCCAGCAGCTTGAGGACAGGGGATCAGCCCCAGCATTTT. This translates into CASSLRTGDQPQHF.